This T cell receptor beta chain is drawn from a study of control samples from healthy donors and cancer patients. TCRdb keeps only in-frame clones here, not all; method: immunoSEQ multiplex PCR. This repertoire shows some 120,000 clones, 80% to 95% found once; its top ten account for almost 2.5%. This CDR3 has 14 residues. Trimming at V came to 5 bases and at J to 0 bases, leaving 3 bases not matched to a gene. Germline lookup yields CDR1 SGHAT and CDR2 FQNNGV. Sequenced input: blood. This TCR was recovered from a man between 18 and 35 years old in good health. The chain uses TRBV11-2 and TRBJ1-1; 7 positions agree with TRBD1. CDR3 loop: CASSRGQMNTEAFF. CDR3 bases: TGTGCCAGCAGCCGGGGACAGATGAACACTGAAGCTTTCTTT.